This T cell receptor (beta chain) is drawn from a study of blood T cell repertoires in COVID-19. This CDR3 has 15 amino acids. V was cut by 2 bases and J by 3 bases, with 13 bases left in between. In germline, CDR1 is SNHLY, CDR2 FYNNEI. The table came from immunoSEQ multiplex PCR; TCRdb's copy has only in-frame clones and leaves some out. The sample has 250,000 to 350,000 clones, around 87% seen once. The specimen sequenced was peripheral blood. The chain links TRBV2 to TRBJ1-2; D perhaps matches TRBD1 (5 bases). This clonotype originated in a woman in her fifties or sixties who had recovered from COVID-19. The CDR3: CASSELWQGDYGYTF. CDR3 nucleotides: TGTGCCAGCAGTGAATTGTGGCAGGGTGACTATGGCTACACCTTC. The whole variable domain, remainder taken from reference TRBV2 and TRBJ1-2, is EPEVTQTPSHQVTQMGQEVILRCVPISNHLYFYWYRQILGQKVEFLVSFYNNEISEKSEIFDDQFSVERPDGSNFTLKIRSTKLEDSAMYFCASSELWQGDYGYTFGSGTRLTVV.